This T cell receptor (beta chain) was observed in a study of shared clonotypes between healthy human individuals. Study conclusions and caveats: For naive CD4 cells, roughly 4.6% of clonotypes were shared across a few donors. The represented genetic and exposure-history diversity was limited by the small number of donors.

On this clone itself: Its antigen is not known.

The CDR3 sequence is 13 residues long. CDR1 is SGHNT, CDR2 YYREEE, per germline (reference sequence). V lost 4 bases to trimming and J lost 5 bases, with 11 bases between them. Only in-frame clones appear in the TCRdb table, and some are missing; sequencing was by immunoSEQ multiplex PCR. The sample yields some 2,400,000 clones, around 95% seen once. The authors divided CD4+ cells into CD45RA+ naive and CD45RA-negative memory subsets. V and J are TRBV5-4 and TRBJ2-3; D uncertain. What was sequenced was naive CD4+ T cells sorted from blood. Subset noted: CD45RA+ positively selected. This TCR derives from a man younger than 30 in good health. In DNA, the CDR3 is TGTGCCAGCAGCCCGTCCGCCGGAGATACGCAGTATTTT. Translating it yields CASSPSAGDTQYF.